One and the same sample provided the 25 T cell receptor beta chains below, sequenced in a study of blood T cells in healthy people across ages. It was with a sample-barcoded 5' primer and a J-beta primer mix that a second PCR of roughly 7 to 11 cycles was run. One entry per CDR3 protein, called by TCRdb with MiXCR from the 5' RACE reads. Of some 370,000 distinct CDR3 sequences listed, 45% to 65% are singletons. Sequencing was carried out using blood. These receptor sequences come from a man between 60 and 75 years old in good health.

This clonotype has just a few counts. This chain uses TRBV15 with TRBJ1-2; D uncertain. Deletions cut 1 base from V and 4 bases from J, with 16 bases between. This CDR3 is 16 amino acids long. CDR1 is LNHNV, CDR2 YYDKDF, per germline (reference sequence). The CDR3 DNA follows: TGTGCCACCAGCAGAGGACTAACTGGACCAAGCTATGGCTACACCTTC. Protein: CATSRGLTGPSYGYTF.

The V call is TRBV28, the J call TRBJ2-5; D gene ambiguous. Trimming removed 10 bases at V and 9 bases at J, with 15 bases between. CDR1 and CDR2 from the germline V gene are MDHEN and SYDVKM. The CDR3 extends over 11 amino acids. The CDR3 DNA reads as TGTGCCACCCAGGCGTTTTGGGCCCAGTACTTC. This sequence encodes CATQAFWAQYF.

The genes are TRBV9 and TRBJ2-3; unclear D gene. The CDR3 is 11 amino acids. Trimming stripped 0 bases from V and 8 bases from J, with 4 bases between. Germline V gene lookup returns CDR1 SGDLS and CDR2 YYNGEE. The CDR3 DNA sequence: TGTGCCAGCAGCGTAGGGGCTACGCAGTATTTT. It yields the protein CASSVGATQYF.

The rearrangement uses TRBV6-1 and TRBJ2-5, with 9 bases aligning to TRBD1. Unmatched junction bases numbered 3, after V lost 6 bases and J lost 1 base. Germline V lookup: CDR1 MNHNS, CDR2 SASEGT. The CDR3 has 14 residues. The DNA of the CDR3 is TGTGCCAGCAGAGGGACAGGGTCCCAAGAGACCCAGTACTTC. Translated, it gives CASRGTGSQETQYF.

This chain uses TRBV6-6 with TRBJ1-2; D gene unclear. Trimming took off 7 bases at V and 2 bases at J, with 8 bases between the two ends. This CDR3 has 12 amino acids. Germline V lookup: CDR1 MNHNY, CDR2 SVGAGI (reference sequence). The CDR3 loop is CASTPGNYGYTF. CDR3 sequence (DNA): TGTGCCAGCACCCCCGGCAACTATGGCTACACCTTC.

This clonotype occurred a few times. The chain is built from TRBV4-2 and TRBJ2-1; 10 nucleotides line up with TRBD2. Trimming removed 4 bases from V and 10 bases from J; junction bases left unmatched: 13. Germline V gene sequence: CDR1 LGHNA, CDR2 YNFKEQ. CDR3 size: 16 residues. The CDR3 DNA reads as TGTGCCAGCAGCCCCGGATCCGGGACTAGCGAAGGCGAGCAGTTCTTC. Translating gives CASSPGSGTSEGEQFF.

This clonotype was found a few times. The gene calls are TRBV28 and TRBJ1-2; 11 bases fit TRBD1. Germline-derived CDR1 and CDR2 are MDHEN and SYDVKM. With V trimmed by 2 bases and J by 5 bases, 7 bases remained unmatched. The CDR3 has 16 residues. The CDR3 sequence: CASSLLGQGARYGYTF. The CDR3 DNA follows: TGTGCCAGCAGTTTACTCGGACAGGGGGCTCGATATGGCTACACCTTC.

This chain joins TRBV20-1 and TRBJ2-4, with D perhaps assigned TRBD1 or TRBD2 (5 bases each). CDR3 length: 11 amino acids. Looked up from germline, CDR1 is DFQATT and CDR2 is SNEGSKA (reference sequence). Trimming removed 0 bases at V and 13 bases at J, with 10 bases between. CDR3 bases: TGCAGTGCTAGAGATGGCTGGGGGCAGTACTTC. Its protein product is CSARDGWGQYF.

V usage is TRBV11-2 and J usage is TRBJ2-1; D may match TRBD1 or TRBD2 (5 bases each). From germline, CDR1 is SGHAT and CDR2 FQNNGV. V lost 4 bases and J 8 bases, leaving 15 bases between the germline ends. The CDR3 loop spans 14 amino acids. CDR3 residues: CASSSGTYRDEQFF. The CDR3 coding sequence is TGTGCCAGCAGCTCCGGGACGTATAGGGATGAGCAGTTCTTC.

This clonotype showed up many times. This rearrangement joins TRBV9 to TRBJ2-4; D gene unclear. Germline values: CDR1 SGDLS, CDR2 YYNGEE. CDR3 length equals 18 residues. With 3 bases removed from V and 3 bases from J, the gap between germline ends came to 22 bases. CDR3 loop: CASSANPGSRWGKNIQYF. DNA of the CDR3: TGTGCCAGCAGCGCCAACCCGGGCTCACGCTGGGGCAAAAACATTCAGTACTTC.

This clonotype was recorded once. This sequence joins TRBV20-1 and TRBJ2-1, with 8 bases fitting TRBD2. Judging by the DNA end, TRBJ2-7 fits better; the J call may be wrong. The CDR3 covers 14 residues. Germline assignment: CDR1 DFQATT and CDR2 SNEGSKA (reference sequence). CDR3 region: CSASRGGSYNEQYF. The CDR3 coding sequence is TGCAGTGCTAGTCGGGGGGGTTCCTACAATGAGCAGTACTTC.

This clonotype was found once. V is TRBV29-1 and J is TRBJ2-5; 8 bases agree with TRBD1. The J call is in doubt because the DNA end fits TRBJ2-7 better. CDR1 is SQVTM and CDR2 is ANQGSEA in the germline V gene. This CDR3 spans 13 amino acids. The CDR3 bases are TGCAGCGTTGAAATAACAGGGGGATACGAGCAGTACTTC. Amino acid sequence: CSVEITGGYEQYF.

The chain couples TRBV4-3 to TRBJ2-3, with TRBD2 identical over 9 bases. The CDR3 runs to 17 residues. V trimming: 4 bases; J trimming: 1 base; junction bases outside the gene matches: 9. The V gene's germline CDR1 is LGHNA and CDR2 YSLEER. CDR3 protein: CASSPSGKRGGTDTQYF. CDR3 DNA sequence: TGCGCCAGCAGCCCTTCGGGGAAGCGGGGGGGCACAGATACGCAGTATTTT.

CDR3 amino acids: CASRVRVLDEQFF. The CDR3 coding sequence is TGTGCCAGCAGGGTTCGGGTTCTCGATGAGCAGTTCTTC. The V call is TRBV6-6, the J call TRBJ2-1; D remains unclear. This CDR3 spans 13 amino acids. Trimming removed 6 bases from V and 8 bases from J, with 14 bases in between. Germline V gene sequence: CDR1 MNHNY, CDR2 SVGAGI (reference sequence).

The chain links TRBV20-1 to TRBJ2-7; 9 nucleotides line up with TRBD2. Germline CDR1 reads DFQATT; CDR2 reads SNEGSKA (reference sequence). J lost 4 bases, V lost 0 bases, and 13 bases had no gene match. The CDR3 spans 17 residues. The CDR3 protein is CSARDSWREGQGYEQYF. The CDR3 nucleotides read TGCAGTGCTAGAGATAGTTGGCGGGAGGGCCAGGGGTACGAGCAGTACTTC.

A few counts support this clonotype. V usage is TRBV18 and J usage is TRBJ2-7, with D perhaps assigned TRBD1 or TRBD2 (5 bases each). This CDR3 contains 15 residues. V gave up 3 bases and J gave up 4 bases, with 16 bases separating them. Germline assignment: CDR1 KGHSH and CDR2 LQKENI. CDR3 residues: CASSPSLGENYEQYF. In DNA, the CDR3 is TGTGCCAGCTCACCGAGTTTAGGGGAGAATTACGAGCAGTACTTC.

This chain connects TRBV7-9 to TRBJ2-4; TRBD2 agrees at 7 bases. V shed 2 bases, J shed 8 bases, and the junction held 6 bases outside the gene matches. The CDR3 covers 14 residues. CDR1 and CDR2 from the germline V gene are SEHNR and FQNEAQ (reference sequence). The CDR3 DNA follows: TGTGCCAGCAGCTTACCCGGACGGGGGGACATTCAGTACTTC. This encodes CASSLPGRGDIQYF.

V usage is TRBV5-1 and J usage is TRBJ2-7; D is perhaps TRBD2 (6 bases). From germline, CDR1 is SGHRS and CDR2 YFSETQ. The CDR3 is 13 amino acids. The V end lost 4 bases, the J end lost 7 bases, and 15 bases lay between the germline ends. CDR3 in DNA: TGCGCCAGCAGCGCCGGGAGCTCCGATGAGCAGTACTTC. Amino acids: CASSAGSSDEQYF.

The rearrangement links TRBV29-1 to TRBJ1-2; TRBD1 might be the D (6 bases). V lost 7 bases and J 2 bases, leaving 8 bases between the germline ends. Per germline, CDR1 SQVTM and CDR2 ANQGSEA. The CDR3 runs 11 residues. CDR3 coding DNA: TGCAGCGCAGGACAGAACTATGGCTACACCTTC. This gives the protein CSAGQNYGYTF.

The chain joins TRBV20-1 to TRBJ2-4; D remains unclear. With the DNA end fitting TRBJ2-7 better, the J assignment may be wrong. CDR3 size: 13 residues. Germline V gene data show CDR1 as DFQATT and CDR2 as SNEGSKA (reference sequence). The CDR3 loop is CSAPRSGAYEQYF. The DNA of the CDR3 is TGCAGTGCCCCAAGGTCCGGAGCCTACGAGCAGTACTTC.

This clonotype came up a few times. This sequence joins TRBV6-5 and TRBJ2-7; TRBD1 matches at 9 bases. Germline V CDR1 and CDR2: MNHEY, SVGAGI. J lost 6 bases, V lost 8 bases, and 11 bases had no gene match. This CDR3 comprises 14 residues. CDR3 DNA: TGTGCCAGCGCACACCGGGACAGGGCGCGCGAGCAGTACTTC. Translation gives CASAHRDRAREQYF.

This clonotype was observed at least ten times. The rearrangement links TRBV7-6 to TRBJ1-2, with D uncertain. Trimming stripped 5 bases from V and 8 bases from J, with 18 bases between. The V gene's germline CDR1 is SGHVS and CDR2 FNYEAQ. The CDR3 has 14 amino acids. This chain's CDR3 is CASSPLPKTGGYTF. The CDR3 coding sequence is TGTGCCAGCAGCCCTCTGCCCAAAACCGGGGGCTACACCTTC.

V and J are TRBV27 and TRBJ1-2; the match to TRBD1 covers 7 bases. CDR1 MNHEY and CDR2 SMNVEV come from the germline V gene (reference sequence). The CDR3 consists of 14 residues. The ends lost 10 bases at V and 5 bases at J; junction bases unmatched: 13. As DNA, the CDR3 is TGTGCCATCTCCCCAGGGGGGCTGATGTATGGCTACACCTTC. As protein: CAISPGGLMYGYTF.

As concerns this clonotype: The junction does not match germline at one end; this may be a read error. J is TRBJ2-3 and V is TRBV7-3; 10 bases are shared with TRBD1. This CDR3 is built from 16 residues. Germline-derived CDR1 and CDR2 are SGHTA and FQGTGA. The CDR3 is CASSRLDRGRTDTRYF. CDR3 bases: TGTGCCAGCAGCCGTTTAGACAGGGGGCGCACAGATACGCGGTATTTT.

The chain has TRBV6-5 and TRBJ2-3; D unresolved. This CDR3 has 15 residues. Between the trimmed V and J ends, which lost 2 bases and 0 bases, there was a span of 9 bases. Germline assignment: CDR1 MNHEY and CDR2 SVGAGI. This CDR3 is CASSYLGPSTDTQYF. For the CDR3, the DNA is TGTGCCAGCAGTTACCTCGGTCCTAGCACAGATACGCAGTATTTT.